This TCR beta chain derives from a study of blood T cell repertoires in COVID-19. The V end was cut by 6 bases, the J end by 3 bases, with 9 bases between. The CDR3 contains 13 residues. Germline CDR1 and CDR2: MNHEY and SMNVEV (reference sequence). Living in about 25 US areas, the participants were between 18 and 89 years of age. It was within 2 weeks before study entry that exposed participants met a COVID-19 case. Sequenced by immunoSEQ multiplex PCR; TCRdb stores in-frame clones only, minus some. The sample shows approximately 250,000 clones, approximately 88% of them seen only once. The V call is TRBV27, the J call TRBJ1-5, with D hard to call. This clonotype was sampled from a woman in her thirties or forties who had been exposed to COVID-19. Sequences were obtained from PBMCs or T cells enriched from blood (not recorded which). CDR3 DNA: TGTGCCAGCAGCCTACGATACAATCAGCCCCAGCATTTT. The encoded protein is CASSLRYNQPQHF.